The T cell receptor (beta chain) under discussion was sequenced for a study of response to subunit inactivated influenza vaccine. Study-wide results and limits: Authors suggested each seasonal flu vaccination may recruit only limited numbers of new T cells.

This clonotype was seen at least ten times. Its antigen is still unknown. The V end lost 2 bases, the J end lost 5 bases, and 15 bases lay between the germline ends. The CDR3 covers 14 residues. The germline V gene has CDR1 GTSNPN and CDR2 SVGIG (reference sequence). Each CDR3 protein is one row after TCRdb ran MiXCR on the RT-PCR reads. The repertoire includes about 700,000 distinct CDR3 sequences, 11% to 15% of them detected once, and 5.5% to 7% sits in the top ten. The genes are TRBV30 and TRBJ2-5; TRBD2 is a possible D gene (7 bases). The sequence came from a man in his forties or fifties who received an inactivated influenza vaccine. Sequenced material: PBMCs from blood, taken 14 to 15 days before vaccination. The CDR3 here is CAWSIPRGGETQYF. The CDR3 DNA reads TGTGCCTGGAGTATCCCCAGGGGAGGGGAGACCCAGTACTTC.